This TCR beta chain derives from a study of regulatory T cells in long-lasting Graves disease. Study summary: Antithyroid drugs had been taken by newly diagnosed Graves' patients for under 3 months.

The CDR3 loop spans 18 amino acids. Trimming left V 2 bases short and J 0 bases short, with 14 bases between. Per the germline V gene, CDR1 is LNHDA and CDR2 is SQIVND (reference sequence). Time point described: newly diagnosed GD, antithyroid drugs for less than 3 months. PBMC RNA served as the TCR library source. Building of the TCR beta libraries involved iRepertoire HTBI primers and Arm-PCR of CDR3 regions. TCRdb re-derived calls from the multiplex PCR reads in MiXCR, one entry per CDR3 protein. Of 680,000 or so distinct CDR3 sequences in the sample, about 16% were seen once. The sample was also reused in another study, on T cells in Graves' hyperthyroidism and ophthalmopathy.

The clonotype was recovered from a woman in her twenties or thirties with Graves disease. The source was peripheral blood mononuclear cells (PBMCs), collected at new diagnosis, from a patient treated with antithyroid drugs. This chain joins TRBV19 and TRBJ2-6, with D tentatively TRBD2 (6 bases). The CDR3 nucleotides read TGTGCCAGTAGTATACCAGCGGGCTTTGTCTCTGGGGCCAACGTCCTGACTTTC. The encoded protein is CASSIPAGFVSGANVLTF. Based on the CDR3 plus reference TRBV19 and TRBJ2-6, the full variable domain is DGGITQSPKYLFRKEGQNVTLSCEQNLNHDAMYWYRQDPGQGLRLIYYSQIVNDFQKGDIAEGYSVSREKKESFPLTVTSAQKNPTAFYLCASSIPAGFVSGANVLTFGAGSRLTVL.